The 27 T cell receptor beta chains below were found in one sample sequenced in a study of cytomegalovirus exposure and HLA in healthy donors. In the PCR, 60 Vbeta and 13 Jbeta primers were used. TCRdb keeps only in-frame clones here, not all; method: immunoSEQ multiplex PCR. This sample yields approximately 150,000 clones, of which 76% are seen a single time; 3.1% belongs to the top ten. The sequenced material came from PBMCs. All receptors come from a male donor in good health and CMV-seronegative.

The chain couples TRBV28 to TRBJ2-1, with D possibly matching TRBD1 (5 bases). This CDR3 has 15 residues. Germline V gives CDR1 MDHEN, CDR2 SYDVKM. V shed 4 bases and J shed 0 bases, with 10 bases lying between them. The DNA of the CDR3 is TGTGCCAGCAGTTCTCGACAGATCTCCTACAATGAGCAGTTCTTC. It encodes CASSSRQISYNEQFF.

This clone was detected only once. The V gene is TRBV11-1, the J gene TRBJ2-6, with 7 bases lining up with TRBD1. Germline CDR1 is SGHAT and CDR2 is FQDESV (reference sequence). V shed 5 bases, J shed 0 bases, and the junction held 10 bases outside the gene matches. The CDR3 is made up of 18 amino acids. CDR3 nucleotides: TGTGCCAGCAGCAAAGGACAGGTCCTTCTCTCTGGGGCCAACGTCCTGACTTTC. It codes for CASSKGQVLLSGANVLTF.

This chain joins TRBV27 and TRBJ2-7; 9 bases fit TRBD2. Germline CDR1 MNHEY, CDR2 SMNVEV (reference sequence). This CDR3 has 17 residues. Trimming cost V 0 bases and J 3 bases; bases outside gene matches: 9. The chain's CDR3 is CASSLSRLAGRIYEQYF. For the CDR3, the DNA is TGTGCCAGCAGTTTATCGCGTCTAGCGGGACGAATCTACGAGCAGTACTTC.

V is TRBV28 and J is TRBJ2-5, with D maybe TRBD2 (5 bases). TRBJ2-7 explains the end of the DNA better; the J call may be wrong. CDR3 length: 14 residues. The germline CDR1 and CDR2 sequences are MDHEN and SYDVKM. The CDR3 loop is CASSIGPRVHEQYF. CDR3 DNA: TGTGCCAGCAGCATCGGCCCGCGGGTCCACGAGCAGTACTTC.

The chain carries TRBV5-1 and TRBJ2-3; 11 positions match TRBD2. The CDR3 contains 16 residues. The V segment lost 2 bases and the J segment 6 bases; nucleotides outside the gene matches: 8. Germline CDR1 SGHRS, CDR2 YFSETQ. CDR3 DNA: TGCGCCAGCAGCTTTCTGACTAGCGGGGCGGGGGATACGCAGTATTTT. It codes for CASSFLTSGAGDTQYF.

J is TRBJ1-5 and V is TRBV28; 7 nucleotides align to TRBD1. Losses at the gene ends were 6 bases for V and 2 bases for J; bases not matched to a gene: 16. Germline V gene data show CDR1 as MDHEN and CDR2 as SYDVKM. The CDR3 spans 18 residues. The CDR3 loop is CASSSARQGGIGNQPQHF. In nucleotides, the CDR3 is TGTGCCAGCAGCTCCGCCAGACAGGGAGGTATAGGCAATCAGCCCCAGCATTTT.

This rearrangement joins TRBV27 to TRBJ1-1, with 10 bases matching TRBD1. CDR3 length equals 14 residues. V lost 7 bases to trimming and J lost 4 bases; unmatched junction nucleotides: 6. The V gene's germline CDR1 is MNHEY and CDR2 SMNVEV (reference sequence). The CDR3 sequence is CASKLDRGPTEAFF. CDR3 DNA sequence: TGTGCCAGCAAACTTGACAGGGGGCCCACTGAAGCTTTCTTT.

The chain carries TRBV10-3 and TRBJ1-1, with 9 bases that match TRBD1. J was trimmed by 7 bases and V by 4 bases; bases with no gene match: 7. The CDR3 contains 14 residues. Germline CDR1 is ENHRY and CDR2 is SYGVKD. Here the CDR3 DNA reads TGTGCCATCAGTGTGGGACAGGGCGCGAGTGAAGCTTTCTTT. Encoded protein: CAISVGQGASEAFF.

The chain has TRBV25-1 and TRBJ2-5, with D perhaps matching TRBD2 (5 bases). CDR1 MGHDK and CDR2 SYGVNS come from the germline V gene. CDR3 length: 15 amino acids. Trimming removed 5 bases from V and 0 bases from J, with 13 bases in between. CDR3 region: CASSRAGVYQETQYF. The CDR3 nucleotides read TGTGCCAGCAGTCGAGCCGGGGTGTACCAAGAGACCCAGTACTTC.

This chain connects TRBV28 to TRBJ2-3; D is perhaps TRBD2 (6 bases). This CDR3 has 11 amino acids. Germline V gene data show CDR1 as MDHEN and CDR2 as SYDVKM. The germline V and J ends were trimmed by 4 bases and 8 bases, with 7 bases remaining between them. The CDR3: CASSSGGTQYF. The CDR3 coding sequence is TGTGCCAGCAGTTCCGGGGGTACGCAGTATTTT.

This sequence joins TRBV2 and TRBJ2-4; 8 bases line up with TRBD1. This CDR3 has 16 residues. Germline V gene data show CDR1 as SNHLY and CDR2 as FYNNEI. V was clipped by 7 bases and J by 8 bases; unmatched bases: 16. The CDR3 nucleotides are TGTGCCAGCACGGCGGCCGGACAGGGACGTCTTGACATTCAGTACTTC. This gives the protein CASTAAGQGRLDIQYF.

The CDR3 DNA sequence: TGTGCCAGCAGCCAACACGCGGGCAACACCGGGGAGCTGTTTTTT. Translation gives CASSQHAGNTGELFF. V gene TRBV6-1 combines with J gene TRBJ2-2; tentatively, D is TRBD2 (5 bases). Germline CDR1 MNHNS, CDR2 SASEGT. This CDR3 spans 15 amino acids. V gave up 6 bases and J gave up 2 bases, with 13 bases separating them.

The gene calls are TRBV28 and TRBJ1-1; 7 bases align to TRBD1. The CDR3 covers 16 residues. V lost 2 bases to trimming and J lost 0 bases; unmatched junction nucleotides: 6. Per the germline V gene, CDR1 is MDHEN and CDR2 is SYDVKM. CDR3 protein: CASSLLTGAVNTEAFF. The CDR3 DNA sequence: TGTGCCAGCAGTTTACTCACAGGGGCAGTGAACACTGAAGCTTTCTTT.

The V call is TRBV18, the J call TRBJ2-3; the D is unclear. Trimming shortened V by 0 bases and J by 0 bases, and 7 bases separated the two germline ends. The length of the CDR3 is 15 residues. The V gene's germline CDR1 is KGHSH and CDR2 LQKENI. The CDR3 loop reads CASSPPSPSTDTQYF. In DNA form, the CDR3 reads TGTGCCAGCTCACCACCGAGCCCCAGCACAGATACGCAGTATTTT.

The chain uses TRBV19 and TRBJ1-4, with a possible D match to TRBD1 (5 bases). V dropped 4 bases and J dropped 4 bases, with 19 bases sitting between them. This CDR3 spans 17 amino acids. Germline assignment: CDR1 LNHDA and CDR2 SQIVND (reference sequence). CDR3 DNA: TGTGCCAGTAGTAGGAGACAGTCCACCTCCCATAATGAAAAACTGTTTTTT. Amino acid sequence: CASSRRQSTSHNEKLFF. Full variable domain (remainder filled in from reference TRBV19 and TRBJ1-4): DGGITQSPKYLFRKEGQNVTLSCEQNLNHDAMYWYRQDPGQGLRLIYYSQIVNDFQKGDIAEGYSVSREKKESFPLTVTSAQKNPTAFYLCASSRRQSTSHNEKLFFGSGTQLSVL.

Of note for this clone: Additional DNA sequences in this sample encode the identical CDR3. The V call is TRBV28, the J call TRBJ1-2, with 7 nucleotides matching TRBD1. The V and J ends lost 6 bases and 2 bases, in that order; junction bases with no gene match: 3. Per germline, CDR1 MDHEN and CDR2 SYDVKM. The length of the CDR3 is 13 residues. CDR3 sequence: CASSLGQNYGYTF. The DNA of the CDR3 is TGTGCCAGCAGCCTGGGACAGAACTATGGCTACACCTTC.

The chain has TRBV7-3 and TRBJ1-2; D remains unclear. Germline V gene lookup returns CDR1 SGHTA and CDR2 FQGTGA. V lost 2 bases and J lost 2, with 15 bases in between. CDR3 length: 16 amino acids. This CDR3 is CASSLGGPGTNYGYTF. The CDR3 bases are TGTGCCAGCAGCTTAGGAGGGCCCGGAACGAACTATGGCTACACCTTC.

The table lists this clone with a few counts. This sequence joins TRBV12-5 and TRBJ2-1, with TRBD2 matching 8 bases. The CDR3 has 16 residues. Germline V lookup: CDR1 LGHNT, CDR2 FRNRAP. V was clipped by 3 bases and J by 2 bases; unmatched bases: 6. The CDR3 region is CASGFTGRAAYNEQFF. The CDR3 nucleotides are TGTGCTAGTGGTTTCACCGGGAGGGCCGCCTACAATGAGCAGTTCTTC.

The chain combines TRBV27 with TRBJ2-3; TRBD2 agrees at 14 bases. V trimming: 4 bases; J trimming: 6 bases; junction bases outside the gene matches: 6. This CDR3 comprises 16 residues. CDR1 is MNHEY, CDR2 SMNVEV, per germline (reference sequence). CDR3 region: CASSSWTSGGQDTQYF. CDR3 DNA sequence: TGTGCCAGCAGTTCATGGACTAGCGGGGGGCAGGATACGCAGTATTTT.

The rearrangement uses TRBV6-4 and TRBJ1-2, with 12 nucleotides matching TRBD1. This CDR3 has 15 residues. The germline gives CDR1 MRHNA, CDR2 SNTAGT. V shed 2 bases, J shed 2 bases, and the junction held 0 bases outside the gene matches. CDR3 sequence (DNA): TGTGCCAGCAGTGACGGGACAGGGGGCAACTATGGCTACACCTTC. This gives the protein CASSDGTGGNYGYTF.

The V call is TRBV18, the J call TRBJ1-6; perhaps TRBD1 as D (5 bases). Trimming left V 1 base short and J 6 bases short, with 10 bases between. Germline assignment: CDR1 KGHSH and CDR2 LQKENI. The CDR3 loop spans 15 amino acids. CDR3 region: CASSPLGLINSPLHF. The CDR3 DNA is TGTGCCAGCTCACCACTGGGACTCATTAATTCACCCCTCCACTTT.

This chain links TRBV5-8 with TRBJ1-5, with TRBD1 identical over 10 bases. Germline V gene lookup returns CDR1 SGHTS and CDR2 YDEGEE. With V trimmed by 5 bases and J by 2 bases, 4 bases remained unmatched. This CDR3 has 15 residues. DNA for the CDR3: TGTGCCAGCAGTTCCGGGACAGGGGGCAATCAGCCCCAGCATTTT. Translated, it gives CASSSGTGGNQPQHF.

The rearrangement joins TRBV15 to TRBJ2-1, with TRBD2 as a possible D gene (5 bases). Trimming shortened V by 0 bases and J by 3 bases, and 9 bases separated the two germline ends. The length of the CDR3 is 15 residues. The V gene's germline CDR1 is LNHNV and CDR2 YYDKDF (reference sequence). In nucleotides, the CDR3 is TGTGCCACCAGCAGAGAAGGGAGCCTCTACAATGAGCAGTTCTTC. This sequence encodes CATSREGSLYNEQFF.

This chain links TRBV30 with TRBJ1-2, with 8 bases lining up with TRBD1. Germline assignment: CDR1 GTSNPN and CDR2 SVGIG (reference sequence). The CDR3 spans 16 residues. J lost 4 bases, V lost 3 bases, and 13 bases had no gene match. DNA for the CDR3: TGTGCCTGGAGACGGAAGGGACAGGAAGAAGTCTATGGCTACACCTTC. It codes for CAWRRKGQEEVYGYTF.

This rearrangement joins TRBV5-1 to TRBJ1-4; maybe TRBD1 (6 bases). The germline CDR1 and CDR2 sequences are SGHRS and YFSETQ. Trimming cost V 4 bases and J 3 bases, with 16 bases left between them. This CDR3 region has 16 residues. The CDR3 region is CASSVQTGFPNEKLFF. The CDR3, as DNA: TGCGCCAGCAGCGTTCAAACAGGGTTTCCTAATGAAAAACTGTTTTTT. The full variable domain, completed using reference TRBV5-1 and TRBJ1-4, is KAGVTQTPRYLIKTRGQQVTLSCSPISGHRSVSWYQQTPGQGLQFLFEYFSETQRNKGNFPGRFSGRQFSNSRSEMNVSTLELGDSALYLCASSVQTGFPNEKLFFGSGTQLSVL.

Details on this clone: At one boundary the junction diverges from the germline segment, which might be a read error. V gene TRBV14 combines with J gene TRBJ2-1, with 7 bases matching TRBD2. Germline values: CDR1 SGHDN, CDR2 FVKESK. This CDR3 has 13 residues. Written as DNA, the CDR3 is TGTGCCAGCCGCCACAGCGGGATAACTGAGCAGTTCTTC. Translating gives CASRHSGITEQFF.

The chain carries TRBV10-3 and TRBJ2-1, with a tentative D call TRBD1 (6 bases). The V gene's germline CDR1 is ENHRY and CDR2 SYGVKD. The CDR3 covers 14 residues. The germline V and J ends were trimmed by 10 bases and 0 bases, with 13 bases remaining between them. This CDR3 is CATHRDTSYNEQFF. For the CDR3, the DNA is TGTGCCACCCACCGGGACACCTCCTACAATGAGCAGTTCTTC.